The next 12 T cell receptor beta chains were all read from a single sample in a study of control samples from healthy donors and cancer patients. TCRdb keeps only in-frame clones here, not all; method: immunoSEQ multiplex PCR. The data hold about 98,000 clones, with about 80% observed a single time. The material sequenced was blood. Receptor source: a woman in her 30s in good health.

This chain connects TRBV3-1 (or the pseudogene TRBV3-2) to TRBJ2-3, with D possibly being TRBD2 (7 bases). Trimming pared 3 bases from V and 7 bases from J, leaving 26 bases between. Per the germline V gene, CDR1 is LGHDT and CDR2 is YNNKEL (reference sequence). This CDR3 comprises 18 residues. In DNA form, the CDR3 reads TGTGCCAGCAGCCATAGGCCAGGTGTGGGGGGGCAAGGTAATACGCAGTATTTT. It codes for CASSHRPGVGGQGNTQYF.

Only a few counts were recorded for this clone. The CDR3: CASSAGTSPGELFF. CDR3 bases: TGTGCCAGCAGTGCCGGGACTAGCCCCGGGGAGCTGTTTTTT. J is TRBJ2-2 and V is TRBV2, with 9 bases aligning to TRBD2. CDR1 is SNHLY, CDR2 FYNNEI, per germline. The length of the CDR3 is 14 residues. V lost 4 bases and J lost 6; bases outside the gene matches: 3.

V and J are TRBV5-1 and TRBJ1-5; D is unclear. The CDR3 runs to 14 residues. Trimming pared 0 bases from V and 7 bases from J, leaving 11 bases between. From germline, CDR1 is SGHRS and CDR2 YFSETQ. The CDR3 bases are TGCGCCAGCAGCTTGGTGGAGGGTGGGCAGCCCCAGCATTTT. Amino acid sequence: CASSLVEGGQPQHF. Full variable domain (remainder filled in from reference TRBV5-1 and TRBJ1-5): KAGVTQTPRYLIKTRGQQVTLSCSPISGHRSVSWYQQTPGQGLQFLFEYFSETQRNKGNFPGRFSGRQFSNSRSEMNVSTLELGDSALYLCASSLVEGGQPQHFGDGTRLSIL.

This clone was observed once. V is TRBV10-3 and J is TRBJ2-5; no firm D call. V gave up 0 bases and J gave up 0 bases, with 8 bases separating them. CDR3 size: 15 residues. The germline V gene encodes CDR1 ENHRY and CDR2 SYGVKD. The CDR3 region is CAISESLGNQETQYF. The DNA of the CDR3 is TGTGCCATCAGTGAGTCGTTAGGGAACCAAGAGACCCAGTACTTC.

The rearrangement links TRBV5-1 to TRBJ1-1; maybe TRBD1 (6 bases). The germline gives CDR1 SGHRS, CDR2 YFSETQ. This CDR3 has 16 residues. Trimming removed 3 bases at V and 4 bases at J, with 19 bases between. CDR3 amino acids: CASSSKTGGAATEAFF. As DNA, the CDR3 is TGCGCCAGCAGCTCTAAGACAGGAGGAGCCGCCACTGAAGCTTTCTTT.

The CDR3 loop reads CASSPERVTDTQYF. The CDR3, as DNA: TGTGCCAGCAGCCCCGAGCGGGTAACAGATACGCAGTATTTT. This sequence joins TRBV11-2 and TRBJ2-3, with a weak D call TRBD2 (6 bases). V was cut by 5 bases and J by 3 bases, with 12 bases left in between. The CDR3 sequence is 14 residues long. Germline loops: CDR1 SGHAT, CDR2 FQNNGV.

V usage is TRBV9 and J usage is TRBJ2-3; TRBD2 agrees at 7 bases. J lost 2 bases, V lost 4 bases, and 10 bases had no gene match. Germline-derived CDR1 and CDR2 are SGDLS and YYNGEE. This CDR3 comprises 16 residues. CDR3 DNA sequence: TGTGCCAGCAGCCCCACACCCAGCGGGGCCACAGATACGCAGTATTTT. Its protein product is CASSPTPSGATDTQYF.

The rearrangement joins TRBV4-1 to TRBJ2-5; D ambiguous. The germline V gene has CDR1 MGHRA and CDR2 YSYEKL. Between the trimmed V and J ends, which lost 1 base and 3 bases, there was a span of 15 bases. The CDR3 extends over 16 amino acids. The CDR3 nucleotides read TGCGCCAGCAGCCAAGTCGGTGTCTCGCTAAAAGAGACCCAGTACTTC. This translates into CASSQVGVSLKETQYF.

The V gene is TRBV19, the J gene TRBJ1-4, with a weak D call TRBD1 (6 bases). CDR1 LNHDA and CDR2 SQIVND come from the germline V gene (reference sequence). V was shortened by 5 bases and J by 8 bases, with 9 bases between the two germline ends. The CDR3 totals 12 residues. The CDR3: CASSLDSEKLFF. Written as DNA, the CDR3 is TGTGCCAGTAGTTTGGACAGCGAAAAACTGTTTTTT.

The chain joins TRBV19 to TRBJ2-7; either TRBD1 or TRBD2 may supply D (5 bases each). CDR1 and CDR2 (germline): LNHDA, SQIVND (reference sequence). The V and J ends lost 5 bases and 4 bases respectively, with 12 bases between them. CDR3 length: 13 amino acids. CDR3 sequence: CASSWGNDYEQYF. Here the CDR3 DNA reads TGTGCCAGTAGTTGGGGGAACGATTACGAGCAGTACTTC.

This chain links TRBV6-5 with TRBJ1-6; D is unresolved. The CDR3 spans 15 residues. V was pared by 8 bases and J by 2 bases, with 13 bases between. The germline V gene encodes CDR1 MNHEY and CDR2 SVGAGI. CDR3 bases: TGTGCCAGCGCGCTCCAAGAAACCTATAATTCACCCCTCCACTTT. This sequence encodes CASALQETYNSPLHF.

This chain joins TRBV19 and TRBJ1-1, with D possibly TRBD1 on 6 matching bases. V was pared by 3 bases and J by 1 base, with 12 bases between. CDR3 length equals 15 residues. Germline V lookup: CDR1 LNHDA, CDR2 SQIVND (reference sequence). The chain's CDR3 is CASSMGARTNTEAFF. In nucleotides, the CDR3 is TGTGCCAGTAGTATGGGGGCCAGGACGAACACTGAAGCTTTCTTT.